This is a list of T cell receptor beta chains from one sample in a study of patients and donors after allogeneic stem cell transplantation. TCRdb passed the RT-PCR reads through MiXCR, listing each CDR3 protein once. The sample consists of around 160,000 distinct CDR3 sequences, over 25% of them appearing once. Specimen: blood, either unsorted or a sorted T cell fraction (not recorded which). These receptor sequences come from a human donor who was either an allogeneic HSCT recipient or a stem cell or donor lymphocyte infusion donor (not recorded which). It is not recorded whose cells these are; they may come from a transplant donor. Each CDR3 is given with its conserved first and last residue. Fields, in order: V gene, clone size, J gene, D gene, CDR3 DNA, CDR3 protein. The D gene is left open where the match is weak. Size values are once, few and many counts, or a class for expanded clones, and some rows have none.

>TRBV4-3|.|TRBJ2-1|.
TGCGCCAGCAGCCAAGACAGGGGCCTGGGGGCCAATGAGCAGTTCTTC
CASSQDRGLGANEQFF
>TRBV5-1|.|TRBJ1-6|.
TGCGCCAGCAGCTCCGGGACAAATAATTCACCCCTCCACTTT
CASSSGTNNSPLHF
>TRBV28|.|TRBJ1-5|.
TGTGCCAGCAGTTTAGCGACAGTTAATCAGCCCCAGCATTTT
CASSLATVNQPQHF
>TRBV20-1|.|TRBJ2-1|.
TGCAGTGCTAGAGATCCAGGGGTCAGGAGCAATGAGCAGTTCTTC
CSARDPGVRSNEQFF
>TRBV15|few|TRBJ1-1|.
TGTGCCACCAGCAGAGATACCGCCTCCGACACTGAAGCTTTCTTT
CATSRDTASDTEAFF
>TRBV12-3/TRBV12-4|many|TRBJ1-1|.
TGTGCCAGCACCAAACAGGTAACGAACACTGAAGCTTTCTTT
CASTKQVTNTEAFF
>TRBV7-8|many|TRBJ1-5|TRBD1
TGTGCCAGCAGCTTAGGGACAGGGAAAGGCAATCAGCCCCAGCATTTT
CASSLGTGKGNQPQHF
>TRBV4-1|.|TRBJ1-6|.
TGCGCCAGCAGCCAAGCGCCCGGACACGCGACCCTACTCCACTTT
CASSQAPGHATLLHF
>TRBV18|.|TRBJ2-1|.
TGTGCCAGCTCCCAAGGGAGGAACAATGAGCAGTTCTTC
CASSQGRNNEQFF
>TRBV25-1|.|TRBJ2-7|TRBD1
TGTGCCAGCAGTGTGGGACAGGGGAGAGACGAGCAGTACTTC
CASSVGQGRDEQYF
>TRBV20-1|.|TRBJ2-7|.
TGCAGTGCTAGGGGAGGCCTCTCCTACGAGCAGTACTTC
CSARGGLSYEQYF
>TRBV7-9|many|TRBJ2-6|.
TGTGCCAGCAGCTTATCCCCGGGGGCCAACGTCCTGACTTTC
CASSLSPGANVLTF
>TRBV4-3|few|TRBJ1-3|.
TGCGCCAGCAGCTCCCGGGCCCAGCCCGGAAACACCATATATTTT
CASSSRAQPGNTIYF
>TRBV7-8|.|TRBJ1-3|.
TGTGCCAGCAGCCTTCCAACAGGTTTCAGCTCTGGAAACACCATATATTTT
CASSLPTGFSSGNTIYF
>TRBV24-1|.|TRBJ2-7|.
TGTGCCACCAGTGATCCGGGTCTAGAGCAGTACTTC
CATSDPGLEQYF
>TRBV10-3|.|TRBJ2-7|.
TGTGCCATCAGTGACCCGTCGTTATACGGGACCCTTTACGAGCAGTACTTC
CAISDPSLYGTLYEQYF
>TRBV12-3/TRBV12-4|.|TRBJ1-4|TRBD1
TGTGCCAGCAGTTTACTCCTAGGGGGCGAGGGTGAAAAACTGTTTTTT
CASSLLLGGEGEKLFF
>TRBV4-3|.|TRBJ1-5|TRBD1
TGCGCCAGCAGCCCTACTCGAGGACAGGGGTTTGGGAGCAATCAGCCCCAGCATTTT
CASSPTRGQGFGSNQPQHF
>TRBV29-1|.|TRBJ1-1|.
TGCAGCGGACCGACAGGGAACACTGAAGCTTTCTTT
CSGPTGNTEAFF
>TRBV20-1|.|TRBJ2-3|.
TGCAGTGCGACCCAAGGAGGGGGGAACGCAGATACGCAGTATTTT
CSATQGGGNADTQYF
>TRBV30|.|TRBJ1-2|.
TGTGCCTGGACGCCCAATAACTATGGCTACACCTTC
CAWTPNNYGYTF
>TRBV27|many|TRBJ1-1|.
TGTGCCAGCAGCAGTCAGGGTGAGACTGAAGCTTTCTTT
CASSSQGETEAFF